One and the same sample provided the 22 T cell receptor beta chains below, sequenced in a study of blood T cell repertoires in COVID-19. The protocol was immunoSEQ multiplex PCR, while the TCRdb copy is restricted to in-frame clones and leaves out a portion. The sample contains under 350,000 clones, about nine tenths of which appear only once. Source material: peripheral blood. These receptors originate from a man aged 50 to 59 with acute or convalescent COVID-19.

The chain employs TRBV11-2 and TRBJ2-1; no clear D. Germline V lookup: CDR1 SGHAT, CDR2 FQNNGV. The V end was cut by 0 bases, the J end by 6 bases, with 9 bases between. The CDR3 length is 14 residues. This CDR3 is CASSLDRTGNEQFF. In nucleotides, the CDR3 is TGTGCCAGCAGCTTAGATAGAACGGGCAATGAGCAGTTCTTC. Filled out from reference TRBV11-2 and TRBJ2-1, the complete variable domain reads EAGVAQSPRYKIIEKRQSVAFWCNPISGHATLYWYQQILGQGPKLLIQFQNNGVVDDSQLPKDRFSAERLKGVDSTLKIQPAKLEDSAVYLCASSLDRTGNEQFFGPGTRLTVL.

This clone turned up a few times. This CDR3 is CASKVRFEGMNTEAFF. CDR3 nucleotide sequence: TGTGCCAGTAAGGTGCGGTTTGAGGGTATGAACACTGAAGCTTTCTTT. V gene TRBV19 combines with J gene TRBJ1-1; D gene uncertain. The CDR3 is 16 residues long. Germline lookup yields CDR1 LNHDA and CDR2 SQIVND (reference sequence). Trimming took off 7 bases at V and 0 bases at J, with 18 bases between the two ends.

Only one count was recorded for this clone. Here the CDR3 DNA reads TGCGCCAGCAGCGGGGTCGGGGAGATCACTGAAGCTTTCTTT. It encodes CASSGVGEITEAFF. J is TRBJ1-1 and V is TRBV5-1; D not resolved. Germline values: CDR1 SGHRS, CDR2 YFSETQ. V dropped 4 bases and J dropped 4 bases, with 14 bases sitting between them. The CDR3 totals 14 residues. Drawing the rest from reference TRBV5-1 and TRBJ1-1, the complete variable domain is KAGVTQTPRYLIKTRGQQVTLSCSPISGHRSVSWYQQTPGQGLQFLFEYFSETQRNKGNFPGRFSGRQFSNSRSEMNVSTLELGDSALYLCASSGVGEITEAFFGQGTRLTVV.

The CDR3 coding sequence is TGTGCCATCAGGCCCCAGCGGGGAGCTTCGTACGAGCAGTACTTC. Translation gives CAIRPQRGASYEQYF. The chain has TRBV10-3 and TRBJ2-7, with 7 bases fitting TRBD2. The germline V gene has CDR1 ENHRY and CDR2 SYGVKD. V lost 6 bases and J lost 4; bases outside the gene matches: 12. The CDR3 extends over 15 amino acids.

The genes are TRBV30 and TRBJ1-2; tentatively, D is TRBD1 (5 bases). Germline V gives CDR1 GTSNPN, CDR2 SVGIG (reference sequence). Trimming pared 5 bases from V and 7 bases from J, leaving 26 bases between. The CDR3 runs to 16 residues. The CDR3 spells CAWEGIGAAGVSGYTF. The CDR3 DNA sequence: TGTGCCTGGGAAGGGATAGGGGCAGCGGGGGTGAGTGGCTACACCTTC.

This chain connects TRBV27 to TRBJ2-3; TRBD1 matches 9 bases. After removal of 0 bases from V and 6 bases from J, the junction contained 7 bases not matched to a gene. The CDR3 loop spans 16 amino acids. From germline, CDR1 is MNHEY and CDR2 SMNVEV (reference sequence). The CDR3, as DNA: TGTGCCAGCAGTTTATCTCGTACAGGGGGCGACGATACGCAGTATTTT. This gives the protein CASSLSRTGGDDTQYF.

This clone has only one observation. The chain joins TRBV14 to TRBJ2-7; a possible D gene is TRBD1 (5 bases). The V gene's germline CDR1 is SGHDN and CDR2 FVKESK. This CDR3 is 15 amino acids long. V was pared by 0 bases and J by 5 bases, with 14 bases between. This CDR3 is CASSQDVARAHEQYF. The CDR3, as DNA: TGTGCCAGCAGCCAAGATGTAGCCAGGGCCCACGAGCAGTACTTC.

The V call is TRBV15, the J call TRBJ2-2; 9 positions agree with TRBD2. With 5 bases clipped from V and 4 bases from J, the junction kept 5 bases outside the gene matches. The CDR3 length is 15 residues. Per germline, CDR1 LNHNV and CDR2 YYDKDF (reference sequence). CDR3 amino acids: CATSQRGAFTGELFF. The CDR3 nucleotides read TGTGCCACCAGCCAGCGGGGGGCCTTCACCGGGGAGCTGTTTTTT.

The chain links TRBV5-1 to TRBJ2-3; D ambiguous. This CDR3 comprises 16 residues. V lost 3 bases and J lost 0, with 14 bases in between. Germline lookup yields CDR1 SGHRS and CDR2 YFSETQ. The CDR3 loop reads CASSYPEESSTDTQYF. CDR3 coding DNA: TGCGCCAGCAGCTACCCCGAGGAATCTAGCACAGATACGCAGTATTTT.

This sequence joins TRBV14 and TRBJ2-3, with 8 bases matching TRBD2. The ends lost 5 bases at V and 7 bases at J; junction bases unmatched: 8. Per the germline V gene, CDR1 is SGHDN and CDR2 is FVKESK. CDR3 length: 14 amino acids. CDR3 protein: CASSTRAGGNTQYF. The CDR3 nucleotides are TGTGCCAGCAGCACGAGGGCGGGGGGCAATACGCAGTATTTT.

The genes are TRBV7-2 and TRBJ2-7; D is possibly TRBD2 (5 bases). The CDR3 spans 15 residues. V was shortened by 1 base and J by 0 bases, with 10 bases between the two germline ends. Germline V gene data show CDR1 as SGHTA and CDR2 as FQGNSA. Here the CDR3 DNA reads TGTGCCAGCAGCTTAGTAGGACGGGACTCCTACGAGCAGTACTTC. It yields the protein CASSLVGRDSYEQYF. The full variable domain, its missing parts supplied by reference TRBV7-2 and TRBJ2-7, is GAGVSQSPSNKVTEKGKDVELRCDPISGHTALYWYRQSLGQGLEFLIYFQGNSAPDKSGLPSDRFSAERTGGSVSTLTIQRTQQEDSAVYLCASSLVGRDSYEQYFGPGTRLTVT.

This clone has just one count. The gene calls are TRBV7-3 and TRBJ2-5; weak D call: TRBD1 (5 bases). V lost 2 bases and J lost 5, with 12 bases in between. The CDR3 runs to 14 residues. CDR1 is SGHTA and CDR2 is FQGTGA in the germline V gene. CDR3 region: CASSLQAGYETQYF. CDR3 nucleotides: TGTGCCAGCAGCTTACAGGCAGGGTACGAGACCCAGTACTTC.

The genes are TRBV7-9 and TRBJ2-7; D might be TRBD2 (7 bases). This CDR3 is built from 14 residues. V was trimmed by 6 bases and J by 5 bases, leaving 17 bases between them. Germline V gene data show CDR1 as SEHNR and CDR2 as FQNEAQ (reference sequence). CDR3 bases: TGTGCCAGCAGTTCTACAGGGACTATCGACGAGCAGTACTTC. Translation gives CASSSTGTIDEQYF.

The CDR3, as DNA: TGTGCCAGCAGATGGCTAGCGGGGTCCGGGGAGCTGTTTTTT. Its protein product is CASRWLAGSGELFF. The chain combines TRBV3-1 (or the pseudogene TRBV3-2) with TRBJ2-2; 9 positions match TRBD2. CDR3 length equals 14 residues. CDR1 and CDR2 (germline): LGHDT, YNNKEL (reference sequence). Losses at the gene ends were 6 bases for V and 6 bases for J; bases not matched to a gene: 5.

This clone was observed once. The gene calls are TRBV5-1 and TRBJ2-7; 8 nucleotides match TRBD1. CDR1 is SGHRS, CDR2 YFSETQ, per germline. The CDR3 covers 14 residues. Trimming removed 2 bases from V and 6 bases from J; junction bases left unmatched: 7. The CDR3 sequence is CASSLLGQGGEQYF. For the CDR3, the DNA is TGCGCCAGCAGCTTATTAGGACAGGGCGGCGAGCAGTACTTC. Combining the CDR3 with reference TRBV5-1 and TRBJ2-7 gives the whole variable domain KAGVTQTPRYLIKTRGQQVTLSCSPISGHRSVSWYQQTPGQGLQFLFEYFSETQRNKGNFPGRFSGRQFSNSRSEMNVSTLELGDSALYLCASSLLGQGGEQYFGPGTRLTVT.

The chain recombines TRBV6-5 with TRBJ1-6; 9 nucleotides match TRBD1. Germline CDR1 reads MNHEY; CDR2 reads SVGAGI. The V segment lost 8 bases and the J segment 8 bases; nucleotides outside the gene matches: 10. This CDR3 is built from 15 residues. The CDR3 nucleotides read TGTGCCAGCCGGTCGGGGACAGGGAAGGATTCACCCCTCCACTTT. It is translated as CASRSGTGKDSPLHF.

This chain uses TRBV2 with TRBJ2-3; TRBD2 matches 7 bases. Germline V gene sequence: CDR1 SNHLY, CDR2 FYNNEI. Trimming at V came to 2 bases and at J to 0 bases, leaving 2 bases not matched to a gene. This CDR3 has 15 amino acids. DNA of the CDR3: TGTGCCAGCAGTGAACCAGCGGGGAGCACAGATACGCAGTATTTT. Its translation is CASSEPAGSTDTQYF.

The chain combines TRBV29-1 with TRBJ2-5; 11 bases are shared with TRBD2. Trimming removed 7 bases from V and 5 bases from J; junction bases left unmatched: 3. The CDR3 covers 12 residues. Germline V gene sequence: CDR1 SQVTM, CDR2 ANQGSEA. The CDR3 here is CSAVAGGETQYF. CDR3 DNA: TGCAGCGCTGTAGCGGGAGGGGAGACCCAGTACTTC.

CDR3 region: CASSFLAGGSNEQFF. As DNA, the CDR3 is TGTGCCAGCAGCTTTCTAGCGGGGGGGTCTAATGAGCAGTTCTTC. This chain connects TRBV4-2 to TRBJ2-1; 12 nucleotides align to TRBD2. Germline V gives CDR1 LGHNA, CDR2 YNFKEQ. V lost 5 bases to trimming and J lost 7 bases; unmatched junction nucleotides: 6. CDR3 length: 15 residues.

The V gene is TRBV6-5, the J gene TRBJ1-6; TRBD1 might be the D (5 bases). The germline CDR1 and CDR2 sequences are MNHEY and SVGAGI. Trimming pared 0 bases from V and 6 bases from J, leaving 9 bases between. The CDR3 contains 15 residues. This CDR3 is CASSYSRDPNSPLHF. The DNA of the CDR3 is TGTGCCAGCAGTTACTCGCGGGACCCTAATTCACCCCTCCACTTT.

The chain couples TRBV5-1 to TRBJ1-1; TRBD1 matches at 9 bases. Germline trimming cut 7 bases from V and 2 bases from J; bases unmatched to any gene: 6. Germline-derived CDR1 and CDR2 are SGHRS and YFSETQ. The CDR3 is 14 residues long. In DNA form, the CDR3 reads TGCGCCAGCGGGCCGGGACAGGGAAACACTGAAGCTTTCTTT. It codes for CASGPGQGNTEAFF.

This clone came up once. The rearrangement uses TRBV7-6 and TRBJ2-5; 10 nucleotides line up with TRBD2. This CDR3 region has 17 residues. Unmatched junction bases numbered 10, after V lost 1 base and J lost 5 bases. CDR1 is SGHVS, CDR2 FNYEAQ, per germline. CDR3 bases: TGTGCCAGCAGCTTAGTGAGCGGGGGGGCCTTCCGGGAGACCCAGTACTTC. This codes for CASSLVSGGAFRETQYF.